The 13 T cell receptor beta chains presented below share a single source sample, sequenced in a study of response to subunit inactivated influenza vaccine. MiXCR, applied by TCRdb to the RT-PCR reads, yields one record per CDR3 protein. The repertoire has under 550,000 distinct CDR3 sequences, about 7.2% of them found once; the top ten carry about 12%. The source material was PBMCs from blood, sampled around 2 years after vaccination. These receptors came from a man aged 50 to 75 who received an inactivated influenza vaccine.

This clonotype was picked up a small number of times. The CDR3: CASSRETGRIMNTEAFF. DNA for the CDR3: TGCGCCAGCAGCAGAGAGACAGGGCGCATCATGAACACTGAAGCTTTCTTT. The chain recombines TRBV5-1 with TRBJ1-1; 7 bases agree with TRBD1. Germline lookup yields CDR1 SGHRS and CDR2 YFSETQ. CDR3 size: 17 residues. Unmatched junction bases numbered 12, after V lost 4 bases and J lost 0 bases. The full variable domain, in which reference TRBV5-1 and TRBJ1-1 provide the parts outside the CDR3, is KAGVTQTPRYLIKTRGQQVTLSCSPISGHRSVSWYQQTPGQGLQFLFEYFSETQRNKGNFPGRFSGRQFSNSRSEMNVSTLELGDSALYLCASSRETGRIMNTEAFFGQGTRLTVV.

The V call is TRBV7-2, the J call TRBJ1-4; TRBD1 matches 7 bases. The germline V gene encodes CDR1 SGHTA and CDR2 FQGNSA. V lost 0 bases, J lost 7 bases, and 2 bases stayed unmatched. This CDR3 is 14 amino acids long. CDR3 bases: TGTGCCAGCAGCTTAGCGCAGGGGGTTGAAAAACTGTTTTTT. Translated, it gives CASSLAQGVEKLFF. The variable domain in full, with the rest retrieved from reference TRBV7-2 and TRBJ1-4, is GAGVSQSPSNKVTEKGKDVELRCDPISGHTALYWYRQSLGQGLEFLIYFQGNSAPDKSGLPSDRFSAERTGGSVSTLTIQRTQQEDSAVYLCASSLAQGVEKLFFGSGTQLSVL.

A few counts support this clonotype. This chain uses TRBV20-1 with TRBJ2-7, with D uncertain. The V gene lost 6 bases and the J gene lost 3 bases, with 18 bases spanning the gap. CDR1 and CDR2 from the germline V gene are DFQATT and SNEGSKA (reference sequence). This CDR3 comprises 14 residues. CDR3 nucleotides: TGCAGTGCCATAAATCCGGCCACGGGCTACGAGCAGTACTTC. Protein product: CSAINPATGYEQYF.

V usage is TRBV7-2 and J usage is TRBJ1-1; D unclear. CDR3 length: 12 residues. Germline V gene sequence: CDR1 SGHTA, CDR2 FQGNSA. Between the trimmed V and J ends, which lost 10 bases and 2 bases, there was a span of 11 bases. DNA for the CDR3: TGTGCCATTCGACGGAGAAACACTGAAGCTTTCTTT. Protein: CAIRRRNTEAFF.

J is TRBJ2-1 and V is TRBV7-2; TRBD2 aligns across 9 bases. The V gene's germline CDR1 is SGHTA and CDR2 FQGNSA. CDR3 length equals 16 residues. CDR3 nucleotides: TGTGCTATTGTCAGCTCGACTAGCGGATCCTACAATGAGCAGTTCTTC. Protein sequence: CAIVSSTSGSYNEQFF.

This clonotype has a handful of counts. The chain recombines TRBV20-1 with TRBJ1-2; 7 bases map to TRBD1. The length of the CDR3 is 16 residues. V lost 0 bases and J lost 4; bases outside the gene matches: 11. Germline lookup yields CDR1 DFQATT and CDR2 SNEGSKA (reference sequence). CDR3 sequence reads: CSARDSTGAPSYGYTF. CDR3 nucleotides: TGCAGTGCTAGAGATTCAACAGGGGCGCCGAGCTATGGCTACACCTTC.

Remarks on this clonotype: The conserved phenylalanine or tryptophan normally closing the CDR3 is absent here, so this likely arose from a read error. CDR3 protein: CASSYQLEAGQETQYS. The CDR3 region has the DNA TGTGCCAGCAGTTACCAACTAGAAGCCGGCCAAGAGACCCAGTACTCC. The V call is TRBV6-5, the J call TRBJ2-5; the D gene is possibly TRBD2 (5 bases). This CDR3 is 16 amino acids long. V lost 2 bases to trimming and J lost 1 base, with 14 bases between them. Germline loops: CDR1 MNHEY, CDR2 SVGAGI.

This clonotype was counted a few times. The gene calls are TRBV7-9 and TRBJ1-2; 9 bases are shared with TRBD1. The CDR3 totals 13 residues. Germline-derived CDR1 and CDR2 are SEHNR and FQNEAQ (reference sequence). Germline trimming cut 5 bases from V and 10 bases from J; bases unmatched to any gene: 8. CDR3 in DNA: TGTGCCAGCAGCATTGGGACAGGGTCGGACTACACCTTC. As protein: CASSIGTGSDYTF.

The sample holds many counts of this clonotype. The J gene is TRBJ1-1, the V gene TRBV5-1, with D unclear. The CDR3 is 13 amino acids. Germline V lookup: CDR1 SGHRS, CDR2 YFSETQ. V was pared by 0 bases and J by 8 bases, with 11 bases between. Here the CDR3 DNA reads TGCGCCAGCAGCTTGGGTAGCGGAGGGGAAGCTTTCTTT. Its translation is CASSLGSGGEAFF.

CDR3 nucleotides: TGTGCCAGCAGTTTCGGCCAGTCCACTGAAGCTTTCTTT. The encoded protein is CASSFGQSTEAFF. This chain joins TRBV12-3 or TRBV12-4 and TRBJ1-1; D call uncertain. Trimming took off 3 bases at V and 4 bases at J, with 9 bases between the two ends. The CDR3 is made up of 13 amino acids.

About this clonotype: A single base separates this from a much larger clone, so it may be a read error. It is likely a read error, because the conserved phenylalanine at the end of the CDR3 is missing. This chain uses TRBV20-1 with TRBJ2-7, with TRBD1 as a possible D gene (6 bases). Per germline, CDR1 DFQATT and CDR2 SNEGSKA (reference sequence). The V and J ends lost 2 bases and 6 bases respectively, with 17 bases between them. The CDR3 totals 14 residues. The CDR3 is CSARTAAQGLEQYS. The CDR3 region has the DNA TGCAGTGCTAGAACGGCGGCCCAGGGGCTCGAGCAGTACTCC.

This clonotype was picked up many times. This chain uses TRBV5-1 with TRBJ1-1, with a possible D match to TRBD1 (6 bases). This CDR3 spans 15 amino acids. V was trimmed by 4 bases and J by 4 bases, leaving 17 bases between them. Germline CDR1 and CDR2: SGHRS and YFSETQ. The CDR3 DNA sequence: TGCGCCAGCAGCAGCCGGACGGGGGCCAGCACTGAAGCTTTCTTT. It encodes CASSSRTGASTEAFF.

This clonotype occurred many times. The gene calls are TRBV29-1 and TRBJ2-1; 8 positions match TRBD2. V shed 2 bases, J shed 8 bases, and the junction held 5 bases outside the gene matches. Germline loops: CDR1 SQVTM, CDR2 ANQGSEA. This CDR3 contains 13 residues. The CDR3, as DNA: TGCAGCGTTGAAAGCGGGAGAGTCTATGAGCAGTTCTTC. It codes for CSVESGRVYEQFF.